This passage covers 24 T cell receptor beta chains from one sample sequenced in a study of regulatory T cells in long-lasting Graves disease (dated by TCRdb to about 2021). The sample's time point label is to be understood as: newly diagnosed GD, antithyroid drugs for less than 3 months. For both TCR sequencing and RNA sequencing, RNA was extracted from PBMCs in TRIzol. Library preparation used multiplex PCR. The instrument given in TCRdb is Illumina HiSeq 4000. iRepertoire HTBI primers and Arm-PCR amplification of CDR3 regions were used to construct TCR beta libraries. In-frame beta chains were kept once TCRdb had trimmed the public reads at Q25 with fastp and called clones with MiXCR. Every distinct CDR3 protein forms one entry, paired with its most common genes and DNA. Here the sample has about 540,000 distinct CDR3 sequences; roughly 14% occur a single time. The ten largest clones capture approximately 9.3% of the sample.

These same records also appear under a second study, on T cells in Graves' hyperthyroidism and ophthalmopathy.

Material: peripheral blood mononuclear cells (PBMCs), obtained at new diagnosis, from a patient treated with antithyroid drugs. Every receptor here comes from a man younger than 40 with Graves disease. Donor details come from another sample of the same person, matched by shared clones.

This clonotype has ten or more counts. The V and J genes are TRBV11-2 and TRBJ1-2; a weak D match, TRBD1 (5 bases). Germline-derived CDR1 and CDR2 are SGHAT and FQNNGV. The CDR3 covers 14 residues. Trimming shortened V by 5 bases and J by 9 bases, and 19 bases separated the two germline ends. The CDR3 region has the DNA TGTGCCAGCAGCGCGGGCCGGGACCGAGGTAGCTACACCTTC. Amino acids: CASSAGRDRGSYTF. The whole variable domain, remainder taken from reference TRBV11-2 and TRBJ1-2, is EAGVAQSPRYKIIEKRQSVAFWCNPISGHATLYWYQQILGQGPKLLIQFQNNGVVDDSQLPKDRFSAERLKGVDSTLKIQPAKLEDSAVYLCASSAGRDRGSYTFGSGTRLTVV.

There are many counts of this clonotype. This chain's CDR3 is CASSGRTGGGSPLHF. CDR3 in DNA: TGTGCCAGCAGCGGCCGGACAGGAGGAGGTTCACCCCTCCACTTT. The chain has TRBV11-1 and TRBJ1-6, with 7 nucleotides matching TRBD1. The CDR3 spans 15 residues. The germline V gene has CDR1 SGHAT and CDR2 FQDESV (reference sequence). V lost 5 bases, J lost 9 bases, and 10 bases stayed unmatched.

This clonotype showed up many times. The chain employs TRBV6-5 and TRBJ2-1; 11 bases line up with TRBD2. The CDR3 totals 15 residues. Germline V gene sequence: CDR1 MNHEY, CDR2 SVGAGI. Trimming at V came to 2 bases and at J to 8 bases, leaving 5 bases not matched to a gene. The CDR3 reads CASSYALAGGHEQFF. CDR3 sequence (DNA): TGTGCCAGCAGTTACGCCCTAGCGGGAGGCCATGAGCAGTTCTTC.

This clonotype was counted at least ten times. The CDR3 region has the DNA TGCAGCGTTGAAGGGGGCTGGGAGACCCAGTACTTC. This encodes CSVEGGWETQYF. This chain links TRBV29-1 with TRBJ2-5; tentative D call: TRBD1 (5 bases). With 1 base removed from V and 5 bases from J, the gap between germline ends came to 8 bases. The CDR3 is 12 residues long. Germline-derived CDR1 and CDR2 are SQVTM and ANQGSEA.

This clonotype was observed many times. The chain uses TRBV3-1 and TRBJ2-1; 8 bases map to TRBD2. With 4 bases clipped from V and 6 bases from J, the junction kept 8 bases outside the gene matches. CDR3 length: 15 amino acids. The germline V gene encodes CDR1 LGHDT and CDR2 YNNKEL (reference sequence). The CDR3: CASSPYTGLVNEQFF. The CDR3 DNA reads as TGTGCCAGCAGCCCGTACACGGGACTAGTCAATGAGCAGTTCTTC.

This rearrangement joins TRBV2 to TRBJ2-6, with 9 nucleotides matching TRBD2. Trimming cost V 5 bases and J 0 bases; bases outside gene matches: 5. This CDR3 contains 17 residues. In germline, CDR1 is SNHLY, CDR2 FYNNEI. DNA for the CDR3: TGTGCCAGCAGTACGACTAGCGGCTACTCTGGGGCCAACGTCCTGACTTTC. Its translation is CASSTTSGYSGANVLTF.

This clonotype was found many times. The chain uses TRBV9 and TRBJ1-1, with 7 bases fitting TRBD1. The CDR3 loop spans 14 amino acids. The V gene end was trimmed by 4 bases and the J gene end by 4 bases; junction bases not matched to a gene: 7. In germline, CDR1 is SGDLS, CDR2 YYNGEE. The DNA for the CDR3 is TGTGCCAGCAGCCCAGGGGGGAGGGGCACTGAAGCTTTCTTT. Protein sequence: CASSPGGRGTEAFF. Looking up the rest from reference TRBV9 and TRBJ1-1 gives the full variable domain: DSGVTQTPKHLITATGQRVTLRCSPRSGDLSVYWYQQSLDQGLQFLIQYYNGEERAKGNILERFSAQQFPDLHSELNLSSLELGDSALYFCASSPGGRGTEAFFGQGTRLTVV.

This clonotype was picked up many times. In nucleotides, the CDR3 is TGTGCCAGCAGTTGGGGTAGCGGGATGGACGAGCAGTACTTC. This gives the protein CASSWGSGMDEQYF. This chain uses TRBV27 with TRBJ2-7, with 8 bases fitting TRBD2. V was pared by 4 bases and J by 5 bases, with 7 bases of the junction left unmatched. The CDR3 length is 14 residues. The V gene's germline CDR1 is MNHEY and CDR2 SMNVEV (reference sequence).

This clonotype has only a few counts. V gene TRBV19 combines with J gene TRBJ2-1, with 7 positions matching TRBD2. The junction had 4 bases not matched to a gene; V was cut back by 3 bases and J by 2 bases. Germline CDR1 LNHDA, CDR2 SQIVND (reference sequence). This CDR3 region has 15 residues. The CDR3 nucleotides read TGTGCCAGTAGTATGGGGGGGAGGGCCTACAATGAGCAGTTCTTC. It yields the protein CASSMGGRAYNEQFF.

In this sample, this clonotype turned up many times. V and J are TRBV3-1 and TRBJ2-2, with TRBD1 matching 11 bases. With V trimmed by 4 bases and J by 2 bases, 6 bases remained unmatched. Germline V gives CDR1 LGHDT, CDR2 YNNKEL (reference sequence). This CDR3 contains 17 residues. The CDR3 DNA reads as TGTGCCAGCAGCCGTATCCGGACAGGGGGCAACACCGGGGAGCTGTTTTTT. It encodes CASSRIRTGGNTGELFF.

For this clonotype: A read error may explain this, as a much larger clone is one base away. V and J are TRBV7-3 and TRBJ2-3; TRBD2 aligns across 10 bases. From germline, CDR1 is SGHTA and CDR2 FQGTGA. The ends lost 5 bases at V and 5 bases at J; junction bases unmatched: 7. This CDR3 region has 15 residues. CDR3 coding DNA: TGTGCCAGCAGCCGTTTCGGGACTAGCGTAGATACGCAGTATTTT. This sequence encodes CASSRFGTSVDTQYF.

This clonotype has ten or more counts. The J gene is TRBJ2-7, the V gene TRBV6-5, with 11 bases matching TRBD2. Trimming took 0 bases from V and 2 from J; bases not matched to a gene: 3. This CDR3 has 16 amino acids. In germline, CDR1 is MNHEY, CDR2 SVGAGI. The CDR3 coding sequence is TGTGCCAGCAGTTACTCGACTAGCGGGACCACCTACGAGCAGTACTTC. Translating gives CASSYSTSGTTYEQYF.

The J gene is TRBJ2-4, the V gene TRBV27; tentative D call: TRBD2 (5 bases). The CDR3 length is 14 residues. Per the germline V gene, CDR1 is MNHEY and CDR2 is SMNVEV (reference sequence). With 2 bases removed from V and 9 bases from J, the gap between germline ends came to 14 bases. The CDR3 sequence: CASSLMRLNFIQYF. DNA of the CDR3: TGTGCCAGCAGTTTAATGAGACTAAACTTCATTCAGTACTTC.

This clonotype occurred many times. This sequence joins TRBV12-3 or TRBV12-4 and TRBJ2-7; the D is unclear. The CDR3 covers 11 residues. Trimming cost V 6 bases and J 8 bases, with 11 bases left between them. The CDR3 sequence is CASSPLHQQYF. For the CDR3, the DNA is TGTGCCAGCAGCCCCCTTCACCAGCAGTACTTC.

The sample holds many counts of this clonotype. V gene TRBV3-1 combines with J gene TRBJ2-7; the D is unclear. The CDR3 has 15 residues. Germline V gene data show CDR1 as LGHDT and CDR2 as YNNKEL (reference sequence). V lost 1 base, J lost 0 bases, and 10 bases lay in between. The CDR3 region has the DNA TGTGCCAGCAGCCAAGGGACGGTCAGCTCCTACGAGCAGTACTTC. Translated, it gives CASSQGTVSSYEQYF.

The J gene is TRBJ2-7, the V gene TRBV28; 14 nucleotides align to TRBD2. The CDR3 loop spans 14 amino acids. Per the germline V gene, CDR1 is MDHEN and CDR2 is SYDVKM. V lost 2 bases, J lost 6 bases, and 0 bases stayed unmatched. CDR3 sequence: CASSLGTSGSEQYF. The CDR3 nucleotides are TGTGCCAGCAGTTTAGGGACTAGCGGGAGCGAGCAGTACTTC.

This clonotype was observed many times. Relative to the germline gene, one junction end is altered; a read error may explain this. The chain is built from TRBV5-1 and TRBJ1-1; TRBD1 matches at 9 bases. CDR1 and CDR2 from the germline V gene are SGHRS and YFSETQ. The CDR3 contains 15 residues. CDR3 in DNA: TGTGCCAGCAGTTTTCGACAGGGGGTGAACACTGAAGCTTTCTTT. Protein product: CASSFRQGVNTEAFF.

The chain joins TRBV18 to TRBJ2-5; perhaps TRBD2 as D (6 bases). V was shortened by 1 base and J by 2 bases, with 14 bases between the two germline ends. Germline CDR1 and CDR2: KGHSH and LQKENI. The CDR3 contains 16 residues. CDR3 residues: CASSPRQGSGQETQYF. Here the CDR3 DNA reads TGTGCCAGCTCACCACGTCAGGGTAGCGGACAAGAGACCCAGTACTTC.

In its sample, this clonotype was seen a few times. The gene calls are TRBV24-1 and TRBJ2-5; D may be TRBD1 (5 bases). Germline-derived CDR1 and CDR2 are KGHDR and SFDVKD. CDR3 length equals 12 residues. Trimming left V 6 bases short and J 3 bases short, with 7 bases between. Here the CDR3 reads CATSKGEETQYF. CDR3 nucleotides: TGTGCCACCAGTAAAGGGGAAGAGACCCAGTACTTC.

This clonotype was found many times. This chain connects TRBV2 to TRBJ2-2; D uncertain. The germline gives CDR1 SNHLY, CDR2 FYNNEI. Trimming shortened V by 5 bases and J by 5 bases, and 9 bases separated the two germline ends. There are 13 residues in the CDR3. The chain's CDR3 is CASSFVETGELFF. In DNA, the CDR3 is TGTGCCAGCAGTTTCGTCGAGACCGGGGAGCTGTTTTTT.

The rearrangement uses TRBV9 and TRBJ2-3; TRBD2 matches at 8 bases. CDR1 SGDLS and CDR2 YYNGEE come from the germline V gene. The CDR3 consists of 16 residues. The J segment lost 0 bases and the V segment lost 4 bases, leaving 7 bases of the junction unmatched. CDR3 coding DNA: TGTGCCAGCAGCACCATCGGGACTAGAAGCACAGATACGCAGTATTTT. This gives the protein CASSTIGTRSTDTQYF.

This clonotype was seen at least ten times. V usage is TRBV2 and J usage is TRBJ2-7; 11 positions match TRBD1. CDR3 size: 13 residues. After removal of 4 bases from V and 6 bases from J, the junction contained 2 bases not matched to a gene. CDR1 is SNHLY and CDR2 is FYNNEI in the germline V gene. The CDR3 protein is CASSAGTGGEQYF. CDR3 in DNA: TGTGCCAGCAGTGCCGGGACAGGGGGCGAGCAGTACTTC.

Turning to this clonotype: A much bigger clone sits one base away, suggesting this may be a read error. This chain links TRBV5-6 with TRBJ1-1; no clear D gene. The germline V gene encodes CDR1 SGHDT and CDR2 YYEEEE. This CDR3 is 11 amino acids long. CDR3 in amino acids: CANSHGPEAFF. CDR3 nucleotides: TGTGCCAACAGCCACGGACCTGAAGCTTTCTTT.

In this sample, this clonotype turned up many times. This chain links TRBV20-1 with TRBJ2-7; D possibly uses TRBD1 or TRBD2 (5 bases each). V was cut by 3 bases and J by 1 base, with 19 bases left in between. This CDR3 has 16 amino acids. Germline CDR1 DFQATT, CDR2 SNEGSKA (reference sequence). Here the CDR3 DNA reads TGCAGTGCTAGGGCTCTCGGGGCAGGGATTTCCTACGAGCAGTACTTC. Its protein is CSARALGAGISYEQYF.